This is a list of T cell receptor beta chains from one sample in a study of OX40 agonist ivuxolimab in advanced cancers. Assay used: immunoSEQ multiplex PCR; TCRdb lists only in-frame clones, some missing. The repertoire holds 63,000 or so clones, roughly 80% seen once, with 1.1% in the top ten. Source: CD4+ or CD8+ T cells sorted from blood, taken in a trial of the OX40 agonist ivuxolimab. These receptor sequences come from an adult with an advanced solid tumor such as melanoma, head and neck, liver or kidney cancer. The CDR3 runs from the conserved cysteine through the conserved F or W.

v_gene	j_gene	CDR3aa
TRBV19	TRBJ2-3	CATLDRSVSTDTQYF
TRBV19	TRBJ1-3	CASWDRNPGNTIYF
TRBV6-1	TRBJ1-3	CASSERTRDLSGNTIYF
TRBV6-5	TRBJ1-4	CASRTSTNEKLFF
TRBV7-9	TRBJ1-3	CASSHGQGKLSGNTIYF
TRBV6-1	TRBJ1-1	CASSIRRDGYTEAFF
TRBV7-9	TRBJ2-2	CASSPPRDFTGELFF
TRBV6-4	TRBJ2-2	CASSVTSGGTGELFF
TRBV11-2	TRBJ2-7	CASSGLTRVLGYEQYF
TRBV5-8	TRBJ2-7	CASSFGQSYEQYF
TRBV27	TRBJ2-6	CASRRGVGSGANVLTF
TRBV5-1	TRBJ2-7	CASSPLTEGEQYF
TRBV6-5	TRBJ1-5	CASRQQGNSNQPQHF
TRBV6-4	TRBJ2-2	CASPGREDRNTGELFF
TRBV5-1	TRBJ2-7	CASRQGYEQYF
TRBV5-1	TRBJ1-1	CASSYPGENTEAFF
TRBV29-1	TRBJ2-7	CSAVISSYEQYF
TRBV6-5	TRBJ1-5	CASRRRQGGNQPQHF
TRBV18	TRBJ1-3	CASSQLGGGDGNTIYF
TRBV20-1	TRBJ2-1	CSATTSNEQFF
TRBV19	TRBJ2-7	CASSIQGLAGSEQYF
TRBV7-2	TRBJ1-5	CASSPTAFRPYSNQPQHF
TRBV7-2	TRBJ2-5	CASREAQTQYF
TRBV28	TRBJ2-1	CASSPQRVAGGYNEQFF
TRBV5-8	TRBJ1-2	CASSPDRIYGYTF
TRBV5-1	TRBJ1-1	CASSLEWGRWAEAFF
TRBV6-5	TRBJ2-7	CASTPEGSASYEQYF
TRBV7-8	TRBJ2-2	CASSLAASGGGLGGELFF
TRBV7-2	TRBJ2-5	CASSSDRQETQYF